What follows are 21 T cell receptor beta chains derived from one specimen sequenced in a study of immune evolution from preneoplasia to lung adenocarcinoma. Here immunoSEQ multiplex PCR was the method, and the copy in TCRdb shows in-frame clones only, minus some. The repertoire has approximately 7,700 clones, about 85% of them found once; the top ten carry more than 2%. Input material: FFPE minimally invasive lung adenocarcinoma tissue. These receptors were obtained from a person aged 80 or over with lung adenocarcinoma.

The CDR3 region is CASNGGDWNTEAFF. CDR3 sequence (DNA): TGTGCCAGCAACGGGGGCGATTGGAACACTGAAGCTTTCTTT. The chain carries TRBV5-8 and TRBJ1-1, with a tentative D call TRBD1 (6 bases). Trimming cost V 6 bases and J 1 base, with 13 bases left between them. The CDR3 runs to 14 residues. Germline CDR1 and CDR2: SGHTS and YDEGEE.

V gene TRBV18 combines with J gene TRBJ2-5; 9 nucleotides agree with TRBD2. Germline V gene data show CDR1 as KGHSH and CDR2 as LQKENI. The CDR3 contains 16 residues. After removal of 3 bases from V and 0 bases from J, the junction contained 5 bases not matched to a gene. The CDR3 sequence: CASSPSRGGYQETQYF. As DNA, the CDR3 is TGTGCCAGCTCACCCTCGCGGGGGGGCTACCAAGAGACCCAGTACTTC.

The chain uses TRBV4-1 and TRBJ2-2; 11 nucleotides agree with TRBD2. CDR1 is MGHRA and CDR2 is YSYEKL in the germline V gene. The CDR3 is 18 amino acids. V dropped 5 bases and J dropped 6; count of bases not matched to a gene: 14. CDR3 DNA: TGCGCCAGCAGCAGACTAGCGGGGACCCCCGGGGGGGCCGGGGAGCTGTTTTTT. This sequence encodes CASSRLAGTPGGAGELFF.

This clone has just a few counts. The chain combines TRBV28 with TRBJ2-5, with 11 bases matching TRBD2. The CDR3 is 16 residues long. Looked up from germline, CDR1 is MDHEN and CDR2 is SYDVKM. The junction had 5 bases not matched to a gene; V was cut back by 5 bases and J by 0 bases. The CDR3 loop is CASSPTSGMYQETQYF. DNA for the CDR3: TGTGCCAGCAGTCCGACTAGCGGGATGTACCAAGAGACCCAGTACTTC.

V usage is TRBV6-1 and J usage is TRBJ2-2; tentatively, D is TRBD1 or TRBD2 (6 bases each). The germline V gene encodes CDR1 MNHNS and CDR2 SASEGT. Trimming removed 4 bases from V and 6 bases from J, with 15 bases in between. The CDR3 covers 15 residues. The CDR3 DNA reads as TGTGCCAGCAGTGCAAAGGGGGGCGGAGCCGGGGAGCTGTTTTTT. It codes for CASSAKGGGAGELFF.

V is TRBV18 and J is TRBJ1-1; no definite D call. The CDR3 consists of 13 residues. The germline V and J ends were trimmed by 1 base and 5 bases, with 8 bases remaining between them. CDR1 KGHSH and CDR2 LQKENI come from the germline V gene. This CDR3 is CASSPRFDTEAFF. In DNA form, the CDR3 reads TGTGCCAGCTCACCACGGTTCGATACTGAAGCTTTCTTT.

The chain has TRBV5-1 and TRBJ2-1; D unclear. This CDR3 spans 14 amino acids. CDR1 is SGHRS, CDR2 YFSETQ, per germline. The ends were cut back, 1 base at V and 2 bases at J, with 7 bases in the middle. CDR3 sequence: CASSLRQTYNEQFF. The CDR3 DNA reads as TGCGCCAGCAGCTTGCGGCAAACCTACAATGAGCAGTTCTTC.

This clone was counted a few times. The J gene is TRBJ1-2, the V gene TRBV6-5; weak D call: TRBD1 (6 bases). The length of the CDR3 is 15 residues. V lost 5 bases, J lost 4 bases, and 17 bases lay in between. Germline V gives CDR1 MNHEY, CDR2 SVGAGI. As DNA, the CDR3 is TGTGCCAGCAGTCGAACCAACAGGGTCGGCTATGGCTACACCTTC. Its protein product is CASSRTNRVGYGYTF.

The chain employs TRBV18 and TRBJ2-3; 7 bases match TRBD1. This CDR3 region has 15 residues. The V gene's germline CDR1 is KGHSH and CDR2 LQKENI. The V and J ends lost 3 bases and 10 bases, in that order; junction bases with no gene match: 13. In nucleotides, the CDR3 is TGTGCCAGCTCACCTGGGACAGTAGATGGCGGCGCGCAGTATTTT. Translated, it gives CASSPGTVDGGAQYF.

The rearrangement joins TRBV5-1 to TRBJ2-1; maybe TRBD1 (6 bases). The V gene's germline CDR1 is SGHRS and CDR2 YFSETQ. The V gene lost 3 bases and the J gene lost 6 bases, with 19 bases spanning the gap. The CDR3 is 16 residues long. The CDR3 DNA reads TGCGCCAGCAGCTCCCTCGGGACGACGACAGGCAATGAGCAGTTCTTC. The encoded protein is CASSSLGTTTGNEQFF.

To note about this clone: At one end, the junction sequence differs from germline, possibly due to a read error. The CDR3 coding sequence is TGTGCCAGTAGCTCACGCGGGAGCTCCTACAATGAGCAGTTCTTC. Translated, it gives CASSSRGSSYNEQFF. V usage is TRBV7-6 and J usage is TRBJ2-1, with 7 bases that match TRBD2. The CDR3 contains 15 residues. Germline V gene sequence: CDR1 SGHVS, CDR2 FNYEAQ.

In its sample, this clone was seen once. This chain uses TRBV18 with TRBJ2-5, with D possibly matching TRBD2 (6 bases). The CDR3 totals 13 residues. V was shortened by 8 bases and J by 5 bases, with 15 bases between the two germline ends. Germline CDR1 is KGHSH and CDR2 is LQKENI. CDR3 DNA: TGTGCCAGCAGGGCAGGACTAAGGGAGACCCAGTACTTC. This codes for CASRAGLRETQYF.

This chain links TRBV5-4 with TRBJ2-7, with 9 bases matching TRBD2. Germline V lookup: CDR1 SGHNT, CDR2 YYREEE (reference sequence). This CDR3 spans 14 amino acids. Losses at the gene ends were 4 bases for V and 2 bases for J; bases not matched to a gene: 4. The CDR3 DNA is TGTGCCAGCAGCAAGGCTAGCGGGGCCTACGAGCAGTACTTC. Translating it yields CASSKASGAYEQYF.

The chain has TRBV7-9 and TRBJ1-1; the D is unclear. CDR1 SEHNR and CDR2 FQNEAQ come from the germline V gene (reference sequence). The CDR3 loop spans 13 amino acids. The V end was cut by 3 bases, the J end by 1 base, with 6 bases between. This CDR3 reads CASSFAGNTEAFF. CDR3 in DNA: TGTGCCAGCAGCTTCGCAGGGAACACTGAAGCTTTCTTT.

J is TRBJ2-7 and V is TRBV6-6; 9 bases are shared with TRBD2. The CDR3 totals 15 residues. V dropped 6 bases and J dropped 6; count of bases not matched to a gene: 12. From germline, CDR1 is MNHNY and CDR2 SVGAGI (reference sequence). The CDR3, as DNA: TGTGCCAGCAGGCCCCCAGCGGGGGGCCCTAGCGAGCAGTACTTC. Translated: CASRPPAGGPSEQYF.

This chain uses TRBV4-3 with TRBJ2-1; 13 nucleotides line up with TRBD2. In germline, CDR1 is LGHNA, CDR2 YSLEER. This CDR3 is built from 16 residues. The V and J ends lost 2 bases and 11 bases, in that order; junction bases with no gene match: 9. The DNA for the CDR3 is TGCGCCAGCAGCCAATCCGCCGGACTAGCGGGAGATAAGCAGTTCTTC. As protein: CASSQSAGLAGDKQFF.

The chain links TRBV5-1 to TRBJ2-3; D possibly corresponds to TRBD1 (5 bases). Trimming removed 0 bases from V and 3 bases from J, with 8 bases in between. Germline V gives CDR1 SGHRS, CDR2 YFSETQ. This CDR3 is built from 14 residues. The CDR3 region has the DNA TGCGCCAGCAGCTTGGCCCAGGGAACAGATACGCAGTATTTT. This translates into CASSLAQGTDTQYF. Drawing the rest from reference TRBV5-1 and TRBJ2-3, the complete variable domain is KAGVTQTPRYLIKTRGQQVTLSCSPISGHRSVSWYQQTPGQGLQFLFEYFSETQRNKGNFPGRFSGRQFSNSRSEMNVSTLELGDSALYLCASSLAQGTDTQYFGPGTRLTVL.

The chain links TRBV2 to TRBJ1-5; 7 nucleotides align to TRBD1. Germline-derived CDR1 and CDR2 are SNHLY and FYNNEI. V shed 6 bases, J shed 4 bases, and the junction held 6 bases outside the gene matches. This CDR3 is 14 amino acids long. The CDR3 DNA follows: TGTGCCAGCAGAGGTGACAGGGATAATCAGCCCCAGCATTTT. It encodes CASRGDRDNQPQHF.

The chain couples TRBV7-9 to TRBJ2-1; tentative D call: TRBD2 (6 bases). Germline values: CDR1 SEHNR, CDR2 FQNEAQ (reference sequence). The ends were cut back, 5 bases at V and 6 bases at J, with 14 bases in the middle. The CDR3 has 14 residues. CDR3 residues: CASSATSYSNEQFF. CDR3 bases: TGTGCCAGCAGCGCGACTAGTTACTCCAATGAGCAGTTCTTC.

The V gene is TRBV18, the J gene TRBJ2-5, with 7 bases matching TRBD2. V was clipped by 3 bases and J by 4 bases; unmatched bases: 2. CDR3 length: 13 residues. Germline values: CDR1 KGHSH, CDR2 LQKENI. The CDR3 region has the DNA TGTGCCAGCTCACCTGCGGGGGTAGAGACCCAGTACTTC. It translates to CASSPAGVETQYF. Variable domain in full (rest from reference TRBV18 and TRBJ2-5): NAGVMQNPRHLVRRRGQEARLRCSPMKGHSHVYWYRQLPEEGLKFMVYLQKENIIDESGMPKERFSAEFPKEGPSILRIQQVVRGDSAAYFCASSPAGVETQYFGPGTRLLVL.

This chain joins TRBV30 and TRBJ2-5; D is possibly TRBD2 (5 bases). CDR1 is GTSNPN, CDR2 SVGIG, per germline (reference sequence). The CDR3 covers 15 residues. V was pared by 0 bases and J by 2 bases, with 13 bases between. The CDR3 sequence: CAWSVSGPFQETQYF. CDR3 DNA: TGTGCCTGGAGTGTAAGCGGTCCCTTTCAAGAGACCCAGTACTTC.